The source of this T cell receptor (beta chain) is a study of blood T cell repertoires in COVID-19. About the study: PBMCs, B-cell-depleted T cells, or T cells were the source of the cDNA or gDNA that made up the material.

Per germline, CDR1 LNHDA and CDR2 SQIVND (reference sequence). The CDR3 length is 13 residues. V lost 1 base and J 2 bases, leaving 5 bases between the germline ends. This table comes from immunoSEQ multiplex PCR, and its TCRdb copy is limited to in-frame clones, with some not included. The sample lists approximately 85,000 clones; 75% to 90% were seen once. Material: peripheral blood. This rearrangement joins TRBV19 to TRBJ2-5; D is unclear. This receptor was identified in a woman in her forties or fifties with active or convalescent COVID-19. CDR3 coding DNA: TGTGCCAGTAGTATAGGCGGACAAGAGACCCAGTACTTC. Its protein is CASSIGGQETQYF. The complete variable domain, with remaining parts taken from reference TRBV19 and TRBJ2-5, reads DGGITQSPKYLFRKEGQNVTLSCEQNLNHDAMYWYRQDPGQGLRLIYYSQIVNDFQKGDIAEGYSVSREKKESFPLTVTSAQKNPTAFYLCASSIGGQETQYFGPGTRLLVL.